Shown below are 27 T cell receptor beta chains from a single sample sequenced in a study of blood T cell repertoires in COVID-19. TCRdb keeps only in-frame clones here, not all; method: immunoSEQ multiplex PCR. This table has 210,000 or so clones, approximately 80% appearing once. The sample comprised PBMCs or T cells enriched from blood (not recorded which). These receptors all come from a man in his thirties or forties with acute COVID-19.

The CDR3 reads CASKTSGGDDTQYF. The CDR3, as DNA: TGTGCCAGCAAGACTAGCGGGGGGGACGATACGCAGTATTTT. The chain recombines TRBV9 with TRBJ2-3; 14 bases agree with TRBD2. The CDR3 has 14 residues. Trimming at V came to 6 bases and at J to 6 bases, leaving 3 bases not matched to a gene. Germline loops: CDR1 SGDLS, CDR2 YYNGEE.

The chain couples TRBV18 to TRBJ2-2; D perhaps matches TRBD1 (6 bases). The V end lost 6 bases, the J end lost 7 bases, and 21 bases lay between the germline ends. This CDR3 has 16 amino acids. Germline V gives CDR1 KGHSH, CDR2 LQKENI. The CDR3 loop is CASSPRSTGSYGELFF. In DNA form, the CDR3 reads TGTGCCAGCTCCCCCAGATCGACAGGAAGCTACGGGGAGCTGTTTTTT.

The chain combines TRBV29-1 with TRBJ2-7; 12 bases map to TRBD1. The CDR3 length is 14 residues. Germline assignment: CDR1 SQVTM and CDR2 ANQGSEA. Germline trimming cut 7 bases from V and 7 bases from J; bases unmatched to any gene: 11. The CDR3 loop is CSAVGGQGAWEQYF. Here the CDR3 DNA reads TGCAGCGCCGTAGGGGGACAGGGGGCCTGGGAGCAGTACTTC.

The chain combines TRBV30 with TRBJ1-6, with TRBD1 as a possible D gene (6 bases). The CDR3 contains 13 residues. Germline CDR1 and CDR2: GTSNPN and SVGIG (reference sequence). The V gene lost 4 bases and the J gene lost 8 bases, with 12 bases spanning the gap. This chain's CDR3 is CAWIARGDSPLHF. The CDR3 bases are TGTGCCTGGATAGCCAGGGGAGATTCACCCCTCCACTTT.

The chain joins TRBV30 to TRBJ1-2, with TRBD1 as a possible D gene (5 bases). Germline loops: CDR1 GTSNPN, CDR2 SVGIG (reference sequence). Trimming cost V 3 bases and J 7 bases, with 6 bases left between them. CDR3 size: 10 residues. This CDR3 is CAWRGVGYTF. The CDR3 region has the DNA TGTGCCTGGAGAGGGGTTGGCTACACCTTC.

The CDR3 bases are TGTGCCAGCAGTTACGGCACAGGGGTCCTCAATCAGCCCCAGCATTTT. Its translation is CASSYGTGVLNQPQHF. The chain carries TRBV6-5 and TRBJ1-5; 7 bases map to TRBD1. J gave up 3 bases and V 2 bases, and 7 bases lay outside the gene matches. The germline V gene encodes CDR1 MNHEY and CDR2 SVGAGI. The CDR3 is 16 residues long.

The rearrangement joins TRBV5-4 to TRBJ1-1, with D tentatively TRBD1 (5 bases). The CDR3 consists of 13 residues. From germline, CDR1 is SGHNT and CDR2 YYREEE (reference sequence). V was clipped by 0 bases and J by 6 bases, with 9 bases between them. The chain's CDR3 is CASSLAPRAEAFF. The CDR3 coding sequence is TGTGCCAGCAGCTTGGCGCCCAGGGCTGAAGCTTTCTTT.

The gene calls are TRBV13 and TRBJ2-7, with 7 bases that match TRBD1. Germline V gives CDR1 PRHDT, CDR2 FYEKMQ (reference sequence). Trimming removed 5 bases from V and 7 bases from J; junction bases left unmatched: 8. The CDR3 sequence is 13 residues long. In DNA form, the CDR3 reads TGTGCCAGCAGCGCCGACAGGGATCAGGAGCAGTACTTC. Translation: CASSADRDQEQYF.

This clone occurred a few times. V gene TRBV20-1 combines with J gene TRBJ1-1, with 8 nucleotides matching TRBD1. The CDR3 runs to 11 residues. Trimming removed 6 bases from V and 11 bases from J; junction bases left unmatched: 8. Germline CDR1 DFQATT, CDR2 SNEGSKA (reference sequence). CDR3 sequence: CSARTDRVAFF. DNA for the CDR3: TGCAGTGCCCGTACGGACAGGGTTGCTTTCTTT.

The CDR3 coding sequence is TGTGCCAGCAGCTCCCGGACAGGGAGAGGCACTGAAGCTTTCTTT. This sequence encodes CASSSRTGRGTEAFF. The genes are TRBV11-2 and TRBJ1-1; 8 nucleotides match TRBD1. V was clipped by 4 bases and J by 4 bases; unmatched bases: 8. The CDR3 extends over 15 amino acids. Germline V gene lookup returns CDR1 SGHAT and CDR2 FQNNGV. Full variable domain (rest looked up from reference TRBV11-2 and TRBJ1-1): EAGVAQSPRYKIIEKRQSVAFWCNPISGHATLYWYQQILGQGPKLLIQFQNNGVVDDSQLPKDRFSAERLKGVDSTLKIQPAKLEDSAVYLCASSSRTGRGTEAFFGQGTRLTVV.

This rearrangement joins TRBV10-3 to TRBJ2-7, with a tentative D call TRBD1 (6 bases). The CDR3 totals 15 residues. The V gene lost 3 bases and the J gene lost 1 base, with 13 bases spanning the gap. The germline gives CDR1 ENHRY, CDR2 SYGVKD. The CDR3 DNA reads as TGTGCCATCAGTGACCGACAGGCCCATTCCTACGAGCAGTACTTC. This translates into CAISDRQAHSYEQYF.

This sequence joins TRBV10-2 and TRBJ1-1; D ambiguous. The germline gives CDR1 WSHSY, CDR2 SAAADI. Trimming cost V 3 bases and J 11 bases, with 13 bases left between them. The CDR3 loop spans 12 amino acids. CDR3 DNA: TGCGCCAGCAGTGATCAGAACCTTAAGGCTTTCTTT. It encodes CASSDQNLKAFF.

The V gene is TRBV2, the J gene TRBJ1-6, with 7 bases aligning to TRBD1. Germline CDR1 SNHLY, CDR2 FYNNEI. Trimming cost V 7 bases and J 6 bases; bases outside gene matches: 6. This CDR3 contains 14 residues. The DNA of the CDR3 is TGTGCCAGCAAGGCCGGACAGGTTAATTCACCCCTCCACTTT. Its translation: CASKAGQVNSPLHF.

J is TRBJ1-2 and V is TRBV27, with D maybe TRBD1 (5 bases). V lost 3 bases and J lost 3, with 11 bases in between. The CDR3 has 14 amino acids. The germline V gene encodes CDR1 MNHEY and CDR2 SMNVEV (reference sequence). DNA of the CDR3: TGTGCCAGCAGTTTGACCAGGGCTCACTATGGCTACACCTTC. Translated: CASSLTRAHYGYTF.

The CDR3, as DNA: TGTGCCAGCAGGGGCGGGGCAGGTTACGAGCAGTACTTC. This translates into CASRGGAGYEQYF. The chain joins TRBV6-1 to TRBJ2-7; weak D call: TRBD2 (6 bases). Germline V gives CDR1 MNHNS, CDR2 SASEGT. The CDR3 spans 13 residues. The germline V and J ends were trimmed by 6 bases and 4 bases, with 13 bases remaining between them.

This clone appeared many times. The CDR3 here is CASSKAWTGGSNYGYTF. The CDR3 bases are TGTGCCAGCAGCAAGGCCTGGACAGGGGGCTCGAACTATGGCTACACCTTC. The chain is built from TRBV21-1 and TRBJ1-2; the table assigns TRBD1, which was not confirmed against the DNA. TRBV21-1 constitutes a pseudogene. There are 17 residues in the CDR3.

This chain uses TRBV9 with TRBJ1-2, with TRBD1 matching over 11 bases. Trimming removed 5 bases from V and 7 bases from J; junction bases left unmatched: 19. CDR1 is SGDLS and CDR2 is YYNGEE in the germline V gene. This CDR3 comprises 18 residues. CDR3 in DNA: TGTGCCAGCAGAGGAACCGGGACAGGGGGATTTTTATTGGGTGGCTACACCTTC. Amino acid sequence: CASRGTGTGGFLLGGYTF.

This chain links TRBV3-1 (or the pseudogene TRBV3-2) with TRBJ1-1, with a possible D match to TRBD1 (5 bases). Trimming took off 10 bases at V and 8 bases at J, with 20 bases between the two ends. CDR1 and CDR2 (germline): LGHDT, YNNKEL (reference sequence). The CDR3 is 13 amino acids. CDR3 in DNA: TGTGCCACAGCGGGGCGGGGGGTTGAGGAAGCTTTCTTT. Translated, it gives CATAGRGVEEAFF.

The rearrangement joins TRBV18 to TRBJ1-1; D unresolved. Germline assignment: CDR1 KGHSH and CDR2 LQKENI. There are 13 residues in the CDR3. V dropped 3 bases and J dropped 8 bases, with 13 bases sitting between them. CDR3: CASSPLALTEAFF. CDR3 sequence (DNA): TGTGCCAGCTCACCCCTAGCCTTGACAGAAGCTTTCTTT.

This chain uses TRBV9 with TRBJ2-5, with D possibly being TRBD2 (6 bases). The CDR3 covers 15 residues. Trimming removed 4 bases from V and 0 bases from J, with 13 bases in between. The germline V gene has CDR1 SGDLS and CDR2 YYNGEE. The CDR3: CASSLGGAYQETQYF. The CDR3 DNA reads TGTGCCAGCAGCCTCGGGGGTGCTTACCAAGAGACCCAGTACTTC.

Only a few counts were recorded for this clone. The chain is built from TRBV6-5 and TRBJ1-5; 8 nucleotides line up with TRBD1. The CDR3 sequence is 14 residues long. Germline CDR1 and CDR2: MNHEY and SVGAGI. Losses at the gene ends were 6 bases for V and 3 bases for J; bases not matched to a gene: 4. CDR3 amino acids: CASSGQGNNQPQHF. The CDR3 nucleotides are TGTGCCAGCAGCGGACAGGGTAACAATCAGCCCCAGCATTTT.

CDR3 DNA sequence: TGTGCCAGCAGGAGGACTTTGAACACTGAAGCTTTCTTT. Translating gives CASRRTLNTEAFF. The chain has TRBV5-4 and TRBJ1-1, with D unclear. The CDR3 spans 13 residues. Germline V gives CDR1 SGHNT, CDR2 YYREEE (reference sequence). Trimming cost V 5 bases and J 0 bases, with 8 bases left between them.

The chain links TRBV6-5 to TRBJ2-5, with D perhaps TRBD2 (6 bases). The length of the CDR3 is 15 residues. V was pared by 1 base and J by 3 bases, with 12 bases between. Germline V gene sequence: CDR1 MNHEY, CDR2 SVGAGI. CDR3 residues: CASSYFWEEKETQYF. Written as DNA, the CDR3 is TGTGCCAGCAGTTACTTTTGGGAGGAGAAAGAGACCCAGTACTTC.

Only a few counts were recorded for this clone. The chain combines TRBV11-2 with TRBJ2-7; weak D call: TRBD2 (5 bases). This CDR3 has 14 amino acids. The germline CDR1 and CDR2 sequences are SGHAT and FQNNGV. With 2 bases removed from V and 3 bases from J, the gap between germline ends came to 11 bases. In DNA, the CDR3 is TGTGCCAGCAGCTTACGAGGGAATCACTACGAGCAGTACTTC. Its protein is CASSLRGNHYEQYF.

V is TRBV6-5 and J is TRBJ1-6; TRBD1 might be the D (6 bases). Trimming stripped 2 bases from V and 10 bases from J, with 15 bases between. Germline CDR1 is MNHEY and CDR2 is SVGAGI. This CDR3 has 15 residues. In DNA form, the CDR3 reads TGTGCCAGCAGTTACGGGGGCGGGCCTGAATCACCCCTCCACTTT. Translation: CASSYGGGPESPLHF.

The genes are TRBV6-6 and TRBJ2-3; TRBD1 aligns across 7 bases. The CDR3 is made up of 14 amino acids. From germline, CDR1 is MNHNY and CDR2 SVGAGI (reference sequence). V trimming: 4 bases; J trimming: 6 bases; junction bases outside the gene matches: 7. DNA of the CDR3: TGTGCCAGCAGTTCCGAGGGGGCGGCGGATACGCAGTATTTT. Encoded protein: CASSSEGAADTQYF.

The CDR3 DNA is TGTGCCAGCAGTCAAGGACAGGGAGCTGGCTACACCTTC. Encoded protein: CASSQGQGAGYTF. V and J are TRBV12-3 or TRBV12-4 and TRBJ1-2, with TRBD1 matching over 8 bases. The CDR3 sequence is 13 residues long. The V segment lost 5 bases and the J segment 7 bases; nucleotides outside the gene matches: 6.